Listed below are T cell receptor beta chains from one sample, sequenced in a study of T cell responses to AZD1222 COVID-19 vaccine. TCRdb's table, derived via immunoSEQ multiplex PCR, lists solely in-frame clones and lacks some. The data contain more than 150,000 clones, about nine tenths of them seen just once; the ten biggest clones take up 5% to 7%. The specimen was peripheral blood, collected on day 0 of AZD1222 vaccination. The receptors here all came from an adult in good health. Both conserved end residues are part of each CDR3. D genes are given only for firm matches. Clone size, where shown, is once, few, many, or a class for clones that have expanded.

TRBV5-6	once	-	TRBJ2-7	TGTGCCAGCAGCTCAAGACAGCGTACCTCCTACGAGCAGTACTTC	CASSSRQRTSYEQYF
TRBV30	-	-	TRBJ2-3	TGTGCCTGGAGTGTAAATTTAGCAGATACGCAGTATTTT	CAWSVNLADTQYF
TRBV5-4	once	-	TRBJ1-2	TGTGCCAGCAGCCCTAGACCCTATGGCTACACCTTC	CASSPRPYGYTF
TRBV6-2/TRBV6-3	-	-	TRBJ2-1	TGTGCCAGCAGTCGAAGCTCCTACAATGAGCAGTTCTTC	CASSRSSYNEQFF
TRBV2	-	-	TRBJ2-1	TGTGCCAGCAGTGAAATTGGGAGCTCCTACAATGAGCAGTTCTTC	CASSEIGSSYNEQFF
TRBV5-6	-	-	TRBJ2-7	TGTGCCAGCAGCTTGCGCGTTTCCTACGAGCAGTACTTC	CASSLRVSYEQYF
TRBV5-1	-	-	TRBJ1-1	TGCGCCAGCAGCGACAGTCAGAACACTGAAGCTTTCTTT	CASSDSQNTEAFF
TRBV14	-	TRBD1	TRBJ2-5	TGTGCCAGCAGCCCGCGACAGGGTAAGGGTCCCCGGGAGACCCAGTACTTC	CASSPRQGKGPRETQYF
TRBV15	-	-	TRBJ1-5	TGTGCCACGGGGGGGGATCAGCCCCAGCATTTT	CATGGDQPQHF
TRBV18	-	-	TRBJ2-7	TGTGCCAGCTCACAGGAAAACCCCTACGAGCAGTACTTC	CASSQENPYEQYF
TRBV13	-	-	TRBJ2-7	TGTGCCAGCAGCTCCCCCGCGTACGAGCAGTACTTC	CASSSPAYEQYF
TRBV4-3	-	-	TRBJ2-3	TGCGCCAGCAGCCAATCACCGTTCACAGATACGCAGTATTTT	CASSQSPFTDTQYF
TRBV3-1/TRBV3-2	-	-	TRBJ1-5	TGTGCCAGCAGCTTCGGGTATCAGCCCCAGCATTTT	CASSFGYQPQHF